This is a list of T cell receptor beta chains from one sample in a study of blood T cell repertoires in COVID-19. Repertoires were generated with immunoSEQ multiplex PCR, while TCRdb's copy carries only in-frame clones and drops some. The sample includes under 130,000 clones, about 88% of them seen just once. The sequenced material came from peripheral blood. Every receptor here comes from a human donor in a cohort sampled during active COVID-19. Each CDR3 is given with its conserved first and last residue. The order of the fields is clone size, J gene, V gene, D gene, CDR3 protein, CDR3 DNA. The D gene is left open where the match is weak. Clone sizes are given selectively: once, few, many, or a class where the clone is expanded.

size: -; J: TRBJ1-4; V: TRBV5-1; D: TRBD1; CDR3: CASSFGDREKLFF; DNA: TGCGCCAGCAGCTTTGGGGACAGGGAAAAACTGTTTTTT
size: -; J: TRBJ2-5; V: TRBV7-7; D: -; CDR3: CASSSPGSGETQYF; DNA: TGTGCTAGCAGCTCCCCGGGGTCGGGAGAGACCCAGTACTTC
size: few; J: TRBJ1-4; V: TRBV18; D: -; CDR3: CASSPRPGTTNEKLFF; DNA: TGTGCCAGCTCACCCAGACCGGGGACAACTAATGAAAAACTGTTTTTT
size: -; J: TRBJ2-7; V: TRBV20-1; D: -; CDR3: CSAYDKYEQYF; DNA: TGCAGTGCTTACGACAAATACGAGCAGTACTTC
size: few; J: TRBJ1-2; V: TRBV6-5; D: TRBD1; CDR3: CAAGQGASQGYTF; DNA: TGTGCCGCCGGACAGGGGGCTTCTCAGGGCTACACCTTC
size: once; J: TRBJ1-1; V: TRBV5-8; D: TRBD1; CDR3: CASMGQGNTEAFF; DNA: TGTGCCAGCATGGGACAGGGGAACACTGAAGCTTTCTTT
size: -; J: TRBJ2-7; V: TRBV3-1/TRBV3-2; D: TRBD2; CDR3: CASSQVPSGGPSYEQYF; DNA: TGTGCCAGCAGCCAAGTCCCTAGCGGGGGCCCCTCCTACGAGCAGTACTTC
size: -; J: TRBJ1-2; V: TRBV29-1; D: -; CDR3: CSVDHGYGYTF; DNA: TGCAGCGTTGACCACGGCTATGGCTACACCTTC
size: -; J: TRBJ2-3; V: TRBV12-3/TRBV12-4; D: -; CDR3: CASSPSGTLGQYF; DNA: TGTGCCAGCAGTCCCTCGGGGACTTTGGGGCAGTATTTT
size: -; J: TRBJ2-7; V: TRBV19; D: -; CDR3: CASRKAGSYEQYF; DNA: TGTGCCAGTAGGAAAGCGGGCTCCTACGAGCAGTACTTC
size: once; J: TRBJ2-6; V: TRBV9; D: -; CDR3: CASSETGSGANVLTF; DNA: TGTGCCAGCAGCGAAACCGGCTCTGGGGCCAACGTCCTGACTTTC
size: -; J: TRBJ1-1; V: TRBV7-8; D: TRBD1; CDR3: CASSRQGWNTEAFF; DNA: TGTGCCAGCAGCCGACAGGGATGGAACACTGAAGCTTTCTTT
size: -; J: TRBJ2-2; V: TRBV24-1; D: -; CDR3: CATSDAGRYTGELFF; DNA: TGTGCCACCAGTGATGCGGGGAGGTACACCGGGGAGCTGTTTTTT
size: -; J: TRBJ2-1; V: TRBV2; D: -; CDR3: CASKGEDDEQFF; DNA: TGTGCCAGCAAAGGGGAGGACGATGAGCAGTTCTTC
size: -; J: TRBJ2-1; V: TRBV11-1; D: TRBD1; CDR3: CASGPGTGIVGGEQFF; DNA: TGTGCCAGCGGTCCCGGGACAGGGATAGTGGGCGGTGAGCAGTTCTTC
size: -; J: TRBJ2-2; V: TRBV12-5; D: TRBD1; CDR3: CASGLVRDRGDTGELFF; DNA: TGTGCTAGTGGTTTGGTACGGGACAGGGGCGACACCGGGGAGCTGTTTTTT
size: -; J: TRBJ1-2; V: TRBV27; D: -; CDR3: CASSLMRGNKDYGYTF; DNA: TGTGCCAGCAGTTTAATGCGGGGGAATAAGGACTATGGCTACACCTTC
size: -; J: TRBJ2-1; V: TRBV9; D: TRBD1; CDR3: CASSVAQGEGPSYNEQFF; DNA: TGTGCCAGCAGCGTAGCTCAGGGGGAAGGGCCCTCCTACAATGAGCAGTTCTTC
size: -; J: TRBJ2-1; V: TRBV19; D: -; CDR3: CASRGGLANEQFF; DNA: TGTGCCAGTAGGGGGGGTCTAGCGAATGAGCAGTTCTTC
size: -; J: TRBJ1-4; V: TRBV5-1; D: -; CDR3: CASSLGETLGEKLFF; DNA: TGCGCCAGCAGCTTGGGAGAAACCTTGGGCGAAAAACTGTTTTTT
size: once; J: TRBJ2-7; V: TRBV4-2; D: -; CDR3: CASSQEFPFGRSIYEQYF; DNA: TGTGCCAGCAGCCAAGAATTTCCCTTCGGCAGGTCGATCTACGAGCAGTACTTC
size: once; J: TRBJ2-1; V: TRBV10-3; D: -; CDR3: CAIMGGQGLYNEQFF; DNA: TGTGCCATCATGGGGGGGCAGGGTCTCTACAATGAGCAGTTCTTC
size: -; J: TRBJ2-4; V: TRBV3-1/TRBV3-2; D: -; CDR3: CASSQAENIQYF; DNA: TGTGCCAGCAGCCAAGCGGAAAACATTCAGTACTTC
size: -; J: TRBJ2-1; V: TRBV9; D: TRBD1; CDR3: CASSVAGTGFNNEQFF; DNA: TGTGCCAGCAGCGTCGCCGGGACAGGGTTCAACAATGAGCAGTTCTTC
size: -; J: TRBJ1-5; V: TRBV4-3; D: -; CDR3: CASSQDGSSNQPQHF; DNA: TGCGCCAGCAGCCAAGATGGGAGCAGCAATCAGCCCCAGCATTTT
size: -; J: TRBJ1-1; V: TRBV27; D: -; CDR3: CASTPQAGTEAFF; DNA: TGTGCCAGCACTCCACAGGCCGGCACTGAAGCTTTCTTT
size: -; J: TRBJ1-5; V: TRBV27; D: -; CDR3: CASSLRGNQPQHF; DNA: TGTGCCAGCAGTTTACGAGGTAATCAGCCCCAGCATTTT
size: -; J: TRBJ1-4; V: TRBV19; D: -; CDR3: CASSYRENNEKLFF; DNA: TGTGCCAGTAGCTACCGGGAAAATAATGAAAAACTGTTTTTT
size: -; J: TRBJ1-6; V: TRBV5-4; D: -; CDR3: CASSLGHSNSPLHF; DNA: TGTGCCAGCAGCTTGGGACATTCAAATTCACCCCTCCACTTT
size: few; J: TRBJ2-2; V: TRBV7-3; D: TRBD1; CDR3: CASSSGTGANTGELFF; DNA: TGTGCCAGCAGCTCCGGGACAGGGGCGAACACCGGGGAGCTGTTTTTT
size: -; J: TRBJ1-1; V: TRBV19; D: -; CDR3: CASSEKGRVAEAFF; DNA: TGTGCCAGTAGTGAAAAGGGCAGGGTTGCTGAAGCTTTCTTT
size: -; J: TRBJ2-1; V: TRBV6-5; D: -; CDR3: CASRSPNEQFF; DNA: TGTGCCAGCAGGTCTCCTAATGAGCAGTTCTTC
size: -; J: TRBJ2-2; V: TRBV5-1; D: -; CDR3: CASSLASDTGELFF; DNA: TGCGCCAGCAGCTTGGCCTCGGACACCGGGGAGCTGTTTTTT
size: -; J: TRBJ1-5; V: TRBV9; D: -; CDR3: CASSATAIDQPQHF; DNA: TGTGCCAGCAGCGCGACAGCAATCGATCAGCCCCAGCATTTT
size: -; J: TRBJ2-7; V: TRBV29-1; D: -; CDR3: CSVRLSYEQYF; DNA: TGCAGCGTTCGTCTTTCCTACGAGCAGTACTTC
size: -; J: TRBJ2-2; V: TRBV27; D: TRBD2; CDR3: CASSSQAGVVTGELFF; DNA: TGTGCCAGCAGTTCCCAAGCGGGAGTGGTCACCGGGGAGCTGTTTTTT
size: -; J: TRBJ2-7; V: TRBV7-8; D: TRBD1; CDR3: CASSSWTGHSYEQYF; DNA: TGTGCCAGCAGCTCCTGGACAGGGCACTCCTACGAGCAGTACTTC
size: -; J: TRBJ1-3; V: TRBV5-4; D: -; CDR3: CASSVDSGNTIYF; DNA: TGTGCCAGCAGCGTCGACAGTGGAAACACCATATATTTT
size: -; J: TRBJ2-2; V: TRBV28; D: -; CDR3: CASRAFHQAGELFF; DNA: TGTGCCAGCAGGGCCTTCCATCAAGCCGGGGAGCTGTTTTTT
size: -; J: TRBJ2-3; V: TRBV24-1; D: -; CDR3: CATSDGNEWDTQYF; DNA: TGTGCCACCAGTGACGGGAATGAATGGGATACGCAGTATTTT
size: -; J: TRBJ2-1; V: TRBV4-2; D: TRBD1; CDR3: CASSHETGSPNEQFF; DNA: TGTGCCAGCAGCCATGAGACAGGGAGCCCAAATGAGCAGTTCTTC
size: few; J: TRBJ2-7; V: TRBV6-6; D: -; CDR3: CASSGAGSSQYF; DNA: TGTGCCAGCAGTGGGGCAGGTAGCTCGCAGTACTTC
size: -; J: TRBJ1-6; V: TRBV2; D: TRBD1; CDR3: CASTRGQGWSPLHF; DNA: TGTGCCAGCACGAGGGGACAGGGGTGGTCACCCCTCCACTTT
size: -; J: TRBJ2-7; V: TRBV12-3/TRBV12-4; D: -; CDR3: CASSANMGEEQYF; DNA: TGTGCCAGCAGTGCAAACATGGGCGAGGAGCAGTACTTC
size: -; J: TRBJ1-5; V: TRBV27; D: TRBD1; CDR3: CASGRDRDVVSNQPQHF; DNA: TGTGCCAGCGGTCGGGACAGGGACGTTGTTAGCAATCAGCCCCAGCATTTT
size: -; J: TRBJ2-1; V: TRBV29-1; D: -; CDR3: CSVEREFGNEQFF; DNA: TGCAGCGTTGAACGGGAGTTCGGCAATGAGCAGTTCTTC